These 20 T cell receptor beta chains were sequenced from one sample in a study of identical twins. Using its own MiXCR run on the 5' RACE reads, TCRdb lists one record per CDR3 protein. Of approximately 230,000 distinct CDR3 sequences in the sample, 6.5% to 8% are singletons; the top ten hold roughly 14%. These data were likewise used in another study, on T cells expressing NK-cell markers.

Sequenced input: CD8+ T cells sorted from blood. All receptors derive from a woman aged 18-30 years in good health.

The table lists this clonotype with a few counts. This rearrangement joins TRBV5-4 to TRBJ2-5; D might be TRBD2 (7 bases). This CDR3 is built from 13 residues. V lost 1 base, J lost 9 bases, and 13 bases lay in between. Germline CDR1 and CDR2: SGHNT and YYREEE (reference sequence). This CDR3 is CASSLTSDRSQYF. CDR3 sequence (DNA): TGTGCCAGCAGCTTGACTAGCGACAGGTCCCAGTACTTC.

The chain is built from TRBV7-9 and TRBJ2-1; TRBD2 aligns across 10 bases. This CDR3 spans 12 amino acids. The germline V gene has CDR1 SEHNR and CDR2 FQNEAQ (reference sequence). This CDR3 is CGSGRAGNEQFF. The CDR3, as DNA: TGTGGGAGCGGGAGGGCCGGGAATGAGCAGTTCTTC.

The chain joins TRBV7-2 to TRBJ2-7; TRBD1 agrees at 8 bases. The junction had 9 bases not matched to a gene; V was cut back by 6 bases and J by 2 bases. CDR1 is SGHTA, CDR2 FQGNSA, per germline. The CDR3 extends over 15 amino acids. The CDR3 DNA follows: TGTGCCAGCAGTTACCGGGACAGGAAGACCTACGAGCAGTACTTC. Translating it yields CASSYRDRKTYEQYF.

This clonotype turned up a few times. The CDR3 DNA reads as TGTGCCAGCAGCCCTCGCCTAGCGGGGGGACACAATGAGCAGTTCTTC. Protein product: CASSPRLAGGHNEQFF. The rearrangement joins TRBV7-8 to TRBJ2-1, with 11 bases that match TRBD2. V lost 5 bases and J lost 5; bases outside the gene matches: 8. Germline CDR1 and CDR2: SGHVS and FQNEAQ. The CDR3 length is 16 residues.

This clonotype was observed at least ten times. The chain joins TRBV5-1 to TRBJ1-1, with 7 bases aligning to TRBD1. J lost 10 bases, V lost 0 bases, and 6 bases had no gene match. This CDR3 has 13 residues. The V gene's germline CDR1 is SGHRS and CDR2 YFSETQ. CDR3 sequence (DNA): TGCGCCAGCAGCTTGGACAGGGGCGACGGAGCTTTCTTT. Amino acids: CASSLDRGDGAFF. The variable domain in full, completed from reference TRBV5-1 and TRBJ1-1, reads KAGVTQTPRYLIKTRGQQVTLSCSPISGHRSVSWYQQTPGQGLQFLFEYFSETQRNKGNFPGRFSGRQFSNSRSEMNVSTLELGDSALYLCASSLDRGDGAFFGQGTRLTVV.

The chain combines TRBV6-1 with TRBJ2-1; 8 bases map to TRBD1. CDR3 size: 11 residues. Germline CDR1 reads MNHNS; CDR2 reads SASEGT. The CDR3 bases are TGTGCTTTGACAGGGGTCGGTGAGCAGTTCTTC. Its translation: CALTGVGEQFF.

This clonotype was found many times. The genes are TRBV20-1 and TRBJ1-2; D remains unclear. Deletions cut 6 bases from V and 6 bases from J, with 17 bases between. Germline V gene lookup returns CDR1 DFQATT and CDR2 SNEGSKA (reference sequence). The CDR3 is made up of 13 amino acids. In DNA, the CDR3 is TGCAGTGCCCCCGAGACGGGATTTCATGGCTACACCTTC. It translates to CSAPETGFHGYTF.

This clonotype was observed many times. The chain is built from TRBV6-6 and TRBJ1-5, with 11 bases that match TRBD1. The CDR3 is 12 residues long. Germline CDR1 MNHNY, CDR2 SVGAGI (reference sequence). V trimming: 8 bases; J trimming: 8 bases; junction bases outside the gene matches: 2. The CDR3 here is CASGQGAEPQHF. DNA of the CDR3: TGTGCCAGCGGACAGGGGGCAGAGCCCCAGCATTTT.

The sample holds a few counts of this clonotype. The chain couples TRBV9 to TRBJ2-1; D might be TRBD1 (6 bases). The CDR3 sequence is 15 residues long. Germline CDR1 SGDLS, CDR2 YYNGEE. Trimming took off 3 bases at V and 6 bases at J, with 16 bases between the two ends. CDR3 nucleotides: TGTGCCAGCAGCGACCCCAGGGGAGCTGGCAATGAGCAGTTCTTC. This codes for CASSDPRGAGNEQFF. Full variable domain (remainder filled in from reference TRBV9 and TRBJ2-1): DSGVTQTPKHLITATGQRVTLRCSPRSGDLSVYWYQQSLDQGLQFLIQYYNGEERAKGNILERFSAQQFPDLHSELNLSSLELGDSALYFCASSDPRGAGNEQFFGPGTRLTVL.

V gene TRBV29-1 combines with J gene TRBJ2-1, with no clear D. The V end lost 7 bases, the J end lost 3 bases, and 10 bases lay between the germline ends. Germline CDR1 is SQVTM and CDR2 is ANQGSEA. This CDR3 spans 12 amino acids. Here the CDR3 reads CSAIDYYNEQFF. In nucleotides, the CDR3 is TGCAGCGCAATTGATTACTACAATGAGCAGTTCTTC.

This clonotype turned up a few times. CDR3 sequence reads: CASGLVRYGTSGYNEQFF. CDR3 bases: TGTGCTAGTGGTTTAGTAAGATATGGGACTAGCGGGTACAATGAGCAGTTCTTC. This chain joins TRBV12-5 and TRBJ2-1; TRBD2 agrees at 12 bases. The germline V gene has CDR1 LGHNT and CDR2 FRNRAP. V trimming: 3 bases; J trimming: 4 bases; junction bases outside the gene matches: 10. CDR3 length: 18 amino acids. Filled out from reference TRBV12-5 and TRBJ2-1, the complete variable domain reads DARVTQTPRHKVTEMGQEVTMRCQPILGHNTVFWYRQTMMQGLELLAYFRNRAPLDDSGMPKDRFSAEMPDATLATLKIQPSEPRDSAVYFCASGLVRYGTSGYNEQFFGPGTRLTVL.

This clonotype was observed at least ten times. This chain uses TRBV6-5 with TRBJ2-3; D gene uncertain. This CDR3 has 14 amino acids. CDR1 and CDR2 from the germline V gene are MNHEY and SVGAGI. Trimming left V 2 bases short and J 2 bases short, with 8 bases between. DNA of the CDR3: TGTGCCAGCAGTTACGGGGTGGCCACAGATACGCAGTATTTT. Amino acids: CASSYGVATDTQYF.

Only a few counts were recorded for this clonotype. The chain joins TRBV13 to TRBJ1-1; D not certain. V was trimmed by 0 bases and J by 7 bases, leaving 12 bases between them. Germline lookup yields CDR1 PRHDT and CDR2 FYEKMQ (reference sequence). CDR3 size: 14 residues. The CDR3 nucleotides are TGTGCCAGCAGCTTAGGTGGTTCAGTAAGTGAAGCTTTCTTT. Encoded protein: CASSLGGSVSEAFF.

This clonotype was observed a handful of times. The chain links TRBV6-2 or TRBV6-3 to TRBJ2-3; weak D call: TRBD2 (6 bases). The CDR3 consists of 13 residues. Per the germline V gene, CDR1 is MNHEY and CDR2 is SVGEGT. Trimming stripped 5 bases from V and 6 bases from J, with 12 bases between. The CDR3 reads CASSRAGTDTQYF. The CDR3 DNA sequence: TGTGCCAGCAGTCGGGCGGGAACTGATACGCAGTATTTT.

The rearrangement links TRBV7-9 to TRBJ2-2; no reliable D call. V lost 4 bases, J lost 2 bases, and 17 bases lay in between. The CDR3 is 17 residues long. Germline V gives CDR1 SEHNR, CDR2 FQNEAQ (reference sequence). CDR3 in amino acids: CASSSRLRTINTGELFF. The DNA of the CDR3 is TGTGCCAGCAGCTCCAGACTCCGCACCATCAACACCGGGGAGCTGTTTTTT.

In DNA, the CDR3 is TGTGCCAGCAGCCAATTTTACGGGGACGGAAACACCATATATTTT. Protein sequence: CASSQFYGDGNTIYF. The chain uses TRBV3-1 and TRBJ1-3; tentative D call: TRBD1 (5 bases). The CDR3 length is 15 residues. With 2 bases removed from V and 4 bases from J, the gap between germline ends came to 12 bases. Germline V CDR1 and CDR2: LGHDT, YNNKEL (reference sequence).

This clonotype was observed a handful of times. The chain joins TRBV2 to TRBJ2-4; D gene uncertain. Germline V gene lookup returns CDR1 SNHLY and CDR2 FYNNEI. The V end was cut by 7 bases, the J end by 0 bases, with 13 bases between. This CDR3 has 15 residues. CDR3 sequence reads: CASTDLTVAKNIQYF. Written as DNA, the CDR3 is TGTGCCAGCACTGACTTAACAGTAGCCAAAAACATTCAGTACTTC.

This clonotype showed up just a few times. The J gene is TRBJ2-5, the V gene TRBV12-3 or TRBV12-4, with D perhaps TRBD1 (6 bases). This CDR3 has 14 amino acids. V was cut by 6 bases and J by 5 bases, with 16 bases left in between. In DNA form, the CDR3 reads TGTGCCAGCAGGGGGGCCGAAGATAGGGAGACCCAGTACTTC. Amino acid sequence: CASRGAEDRETQYF.

This clonotype was observed many times. This chain links TRBV12-3 or TRBV12-4 with TRBJ1-5, with a tentative D call TRBD1 (5 bases). V shed 4 bases and J shed 3 bases, with 10 bases lying between them. CDR3 size: 14 residues. CDR3 residues: CASSWQGNNQPQHF. The CDR3 bases are TGTGCCAGCAGTTGGCAGGGAAACAATCAGCCCCAGCATTTT.

This clonotype was detected ten times or more. This chain links TRBV11-1 with TRBJ1-2; maybe TRBD1 (5 bases). The germline V and J ends were trimmed by 5 bases and 2 bases, with 24 bases remaining between them. This CDR3 has 18 residues. Looked up from germline, CDR1 is SGHAT and CDR2 is FQDESV (reference sequence). DNA of the CDR3: TGTGCCAGCAGCCCCGTTGGGGCGGCTCAGAGTTCCAACTATGGCTACACCTTC. It codes for CASSPVGAAQSSNYGYTF.